This T cell receptor beta chain was recorded in a study of cytomegalovirus exposure and HLA in healthy donors. Whole-study results and caveats: Rarity held for most TCR sequences, but there were some public TCRs that occurred in many donors. A reported reduction in N-insertions relative to the approximately 670-donor mean was seen in an Asian-associated ancestry cluster in a later analysis. TCR beta chain V- and J-gene trimming was linked, in a later analysis, to a missense variant in DCLRE1C.

The PCR employed 60 Vbeta primers together with 13 Jbeta primers. Measured with immunoSEQ multiplex PCR; TCRdb has only the in-frame clones, and not every one. The data show 150,000 or so clones, 60% to 80% seen once. The CDR3 sequence is 16 residues long. Germline V gene sequence: CDR1 SGHKS, CDR2 YYEKEE (reference sequence). The junction had 7 bases not matched to a gene; V was cut back by 0 bases and J by 6 bases. Notes on this clone: The antigen is unknown.

The receptor comes from a man aged 40-50 years in good health and CMV-seronegative. The gene calls are TRBV5-5 and TRBJ2-2, with TRBD2 matching 8 bases. Specimen: PBMCs. CDR3 protein: CASSLEIGGAPGELFF. CDR3 DNA sequence: TGTGCCAGCAGCTTGGAGATCGGGGGGGCCCCCGGGGAGCTGTTTTTT.